These T cell receptor beta chains were read from a single sample in a study of identical twins. TCRdb reprocessed the 5' RACE reads with MiXCR, giving one entry per CDR3 protein. The sample yields just over 450,000 distinct CDR3 sequences, approximately 15% seen once. The same data also went into a second study, on yellow fever vaccine responses in identical twins.

Sequencing was carried out using CD4+ T cells sorted from blood. These TCRs come from a woman aged 18 to 35 in good health. CDR3s include the opening cysteine and the closing phenylalanine or tryptophan. The order of the fields is V gene, J gene, CDR3 protein.

>TRBV20-1|TRBJ2-1
CSASWTSGYGGEQFF
>TRBV29-1|TRBJ2-7
CSGTSGSGPQYF
>TRBV5-1|TRBJ2-4
CASSLGTPRGGDIQYF
>TRBV5-1|TRBJ2-5
CASSLGTGGEETQYF
>TRBV28|TRBJ1-1
CASSFGLPGQGSAFF
>TRBV6-6|TRBJ2-5
CASSIGGYETQYF
>TRBV6-2/TRBV6-3|TRBJ2-1
CASSYNSENEQFF
>TRBV5-1|TRBJ1-5
CASSLTGGDQPQHF
>TRBV3-1|TRBJ2-1
CASRSDGSSYNEQFF
>TRBV12-3/TRBV12-4|TRBJ1-1
CASSLRGEGTEAFF
>TRBV11-3|TRBJ2-3
CASSSRFSNTQYF
>TRBV5-1|TRBJ1-1
CASSGNQGVTEAFF